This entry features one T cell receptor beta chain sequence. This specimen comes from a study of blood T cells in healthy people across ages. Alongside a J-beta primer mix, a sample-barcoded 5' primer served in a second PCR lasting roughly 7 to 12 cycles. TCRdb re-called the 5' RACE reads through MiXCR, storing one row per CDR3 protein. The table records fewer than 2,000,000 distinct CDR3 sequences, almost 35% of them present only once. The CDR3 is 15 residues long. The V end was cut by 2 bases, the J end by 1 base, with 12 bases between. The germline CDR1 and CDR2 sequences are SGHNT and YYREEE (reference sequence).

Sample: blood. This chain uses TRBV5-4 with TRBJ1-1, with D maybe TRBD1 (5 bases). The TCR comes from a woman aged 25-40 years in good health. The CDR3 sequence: CASSLGGQTNTEAFF. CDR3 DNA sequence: TGTGCCAGCAGCTTAGGTGGACAAACGAACACTGAAGCTTTCTTT.